The rows below give T cell receptor beta chains drawn from one sample of a study of cytomegalovirus exposure and HLA in healthy donors. Sequenced by immunoSEQ multiplex PCR; TCRdb stores in-frame clones only, minus some. The sample has some 150,000 clones, around four fifths seen once. The sequenced sample was PBMCs. These receptors were taken from a man aged 50-59 years in good health and CMV-seropositive. Both conserved end residues are part of each CDR3. A D gene is named only where the DNA matches it firmly. Part of the rows lack a size; the others show once, few, many or a class for expanded clones.

D,V,length,J,size,DNA,CDR3
TRBD1,TRBV6-5,13,TRBJ1-2,-,TGTGCCAGCAGAACGACAGGGAACTATGGCTACACCTTC,CASRTTGNYGYTF
TRBD1,TRBV6-5,11,TRBJ2-7,-,TGTGCCAGCAGTTCTGGACAGGGCACGAGCTTC,CASSSGQGTSF
TRBD1,TRBV5-1,13,TRBJ1-1,-,TGCGCCAGCAGCACAGGGGCCGGGACTGAAGCTTTCTTT,CASSTGAGTEAFF
-,TRBV5-8,15,TRBJ2-3,-,TGTGCCAGCAGTACGGGAGTACCGATTACTGATACGCAGTATTTT,CASSTGVPITDTQYF
TRBD2,TRBV2,16,TRBJ2-7,-,TGTGCCAGCAGTATATTCTCGACGGGGGGCTCCTACGAGCAGTACTTC,CASSIFSTGGSYEQYF
-,TRBV30,13,TRBJ2-1,-,TGTGCCTGGAGTGTAATCAGCGGGAATGAGCAGTTCTTC,CAWSVISGNEQFF
TRBD1,TRBV5-1,15,TRBJ1-2,-,TGCGCCAGCAGCTTGGACAGGGGGCAGGGCTATGGCTACACCTTC,CASSLDRGQGYGYTF
TRBD1,TRBV19,16,TRBJ2-7,-,TGTGCCAGTAGTATGAGTGGACAGGGGGGCGCCTACGAGCAGTACTTC,CASSMSGQGGAYEQYF
TRBD2,TRBV18,17,TRBJ2-1,-,TGTGCCAGCTCATTCCGACTAGCGGGAGGGCCGAAGGATGAGCAGTTCTTC,CASSFRLAGGPKDEQFF
-,TRBV6-5,13,TRBJ2-3,-,TGTGCCAGCAGTCTCGGAGGTGGAAATACGCAGTATTTT,CASSLGGGNTQYF
TRBD1,TRBV11-2,13,TRBJ1-1,few,TGTGCCAGCAGCCGGGACAGGGGCACTGAAGCTTTCTTT,CASSRDRGTEAFF
-,TRBV18,13,TRBJ2-7,-,TGTGCCAGCTCACCGAGTGGCTCCTACGAGCAGTACTTC,CASSPSGSYEQYF
-,TRBV4-1,12,TRBJ1-2,-,TGCGCCAGCAGCCGTAGAGATTATGGCTACACCTTC,CASSRRDYGYTF
-,TRBV11-3,15,TRBJ2-1,few,TGTGCCAGCAGCTTAGGCGGGACCCCAGGCCATGAGCAGTTCTTC,CASSLGGTPGHEQFF
-,TRBV30,12,TRBJ2-7,-,TGTGCCTGGGGAGGGATCCAGTGGGAGCAGTACTTC,CAWGGIQWEQYF
-,TRBV7-2,16,TRBJ2-1,-,TGTGCCAGCAGCTTAGAAATCGGAGGGCCGGACAATGAGCAGTTCTTC,CASSLEIGGPDNEQFF
-,TRBV5-5,16,TRBJ1-2,once,TGTGCCAGCAGCTTGGTTAACCCTCCTTTAGACTATGGCTACACCTTC,CASSLVNPPLDYGYTF
TRBD1,TRBV2,16,TRBJ1-5,-,TGTGCCAGCGACCGGGACAGGGGTCCTAGCAATCAGCCCCAGCATTTT,CASDRDRGPSNQPQHF
TRBD1,TRBV28,15,TRBJ2-7,few,TGTGCCAGCAGTCAGGTTTCGGACAGGGGCAGCGAGCAGTACTTC,CASSQVSDRGSEQYF
-,TRBV27,17,TRBJ1-5,few,TGTGCCAGCAGTCCAGTGTCCCGGACAGATAGCAATCAGCCCCAGCATTTT,CASSPVSRTDSNQPQHF
-,TRBV5-1,13,TRBJ2-7,-,TGCGCCAGCTGGGGGGACGGGGCCTACGAGCAGTACTTC,CASWGDGAYEQYF
-,TRBV5-8,15,TRBJ1-3,few,TGCGCCAGCAGCCAAGCTTCGAGCTCTGGAAACACCATATATTTT,CASSQASSSGNTIYF
-,TRBV12-2,19,TRBJ2-3,-,TGTGCAAGTCGCTTAGCCCTTGCGCGCCGGGACAACCATGAAGATACGCAGTATTTT,CASRLALARRDNHEDTQYF
TRBD1,TRBV10-3,14,TRBJ1-1,-,TGTGCCATCAGAACAGGGGTTGGGGTCACTGAAGCTTTCTTT,CAIRTGVGVTEAFF
-,TRBV6-5,14,TRBJ1-2,-,TGTGCCAGCAGTTACTACCCAGGGAACTATGGCTACACCTTC,CASSYYPGNYGYTF
TRBD2,TRBV5-4,15,TRBJ2-7,-,TGTGCCAGCAGCTTGTGGCGGGGGGTCTCCTACGAGCAGTACTTC,CASSLWRGVSYEQYF
TRBD1,TRBV6-4,15,TRBJ2-1,-,TGTGCCAGCAGGCCACAGGGGGGCTCTAACAATGAGCAGTTCTTC,CASRPQGGSNNEQFF
TRBD1,TRBV7-9,14,TRBJ2-3,-,TGTGCCAGCAGACTGACAGGGAACACAGATACGCAGTATTTT,CASRLTGNTDTQYF
-,TRBV2,13,TRBJ1-1,-,TGTGCCAGCAGTGAACTTCCTTACACTGAAGCTTTCTTT,CASSELPYTEAFF
-,TRBV10-3,13,TRBJ2-7,-,TGTGCCATCAGTGATATATCAGGGAACGAGCAGTACTTC,CAISDISGNEQYF
-,TRBV5-1,14,TRBJ1-1,-,TGCGCCAGCAGACAGGCCCTAGGAGTCGGAGAAGCTTTCTTT,CASRQALGVGEAFF
TRBD1,TRBV30,13,TRBJ1-5,-,TGTGCCTGGAGTGTCGAAGGGGGCCAGCCCCAGCATTTT,CAWSVEGGQPQHF
-,TRBV7-2,17,TRBJ2-6,-,TGTGCCAGCAGCAAGACATCAATCGTCGCTGGGGCCAACGTCCTGACTTTC,CASSKTSIVAGANVLTF
-,TRBV19,12,TRBJ1-5,-,TGTGCCAGTAGGGGTGAGGGTCAGCCCCAGCATTTT,CASRGEGQPQHF
-,TRBV5-1,16,TRBJ2-7,-,TGCGCCAGCAGCTTGGGACCTCAGGGAAGCTCCTACGAGCAGTACTTC,CASSLGPQGSSYEQYF
-,TRBV7-3,13,TRBJ2-2,-,TGTGCCAGCAGCCCTCATACTAATCGGGAGCTGTTTTTT,CASSPHTNRELFF
TRBD2,TRBV27,14,TRBJ2-7,once,TGTGCCAGCAGCTTAGCGGGTCTGTCCTACGAGCAGTACTTC,CASSLAGLSYEQYF
-,TRBV2,14,TRBJ2-3,-,TGTGCCAGCAGTGCGGAACAGGGCCCAGATACGCAGTATTTT,CASSAEQGPDTQYF
-,TRBV7-8,13,TRBJ1-4,-,TGTGCCAGCAGCTTAGCTCCAGATGAAAAACTGTTTTTT,CASSLAPDEKLFF
TRBD1,TRBV5-4,15,TRBJ2-7,-,TGTGCCAGCAGCCTTGACAACCAGGGGGTGTACGAGCAGTACTTC,CASSLDNQGVYEQYF
-,TRBV7-9,15,TRBJ2-5,-,TGTGCCAGCAGCCCCCGTGGGCTAGCGTCAGAGACCCAGTACTTC,CASSPRGLASETQYF
-,TRBV14,16,TRBJ2-7,-,TGTGCCAGCAGCCAAGGCCGGACAGTCTCCCCCTACGAGCAGTACTTC,CASSQGRTVSPYEQYF
TRBD2,TRBV7-2,16,TRBJ2-5,-,TGTGCCAGCAGCTTACAGGCGGGGGGGCGGGAAGAGACCCAGTACTTC,CASSLQAGGREETQYF
-,TRBV2,16,TRBJ2-7,-,TGTGCCAGCAGTGGCGAAGGGGGACGGGTTTCCTACGAGCAGTACTTC,CASSGEGGRVSYEQYF
-,TRBV28,15,TRBJ1-3,-,TGTGCCAGCAGTTTCAGGGTCCTCTCTGGAAACACCATATATTTT,CASSFRVLSGNTIYF
-,TRBV19,14,TRBJ1-3,few,TGTGCCAGTAGTATTACCGGCTCTGGAAACACCATATATTTT,CASSITGSGNTIYF
TRBD1,TRBV5-6,16,TRBJ1-1,-,TGTGCCAGCAGCTTGAGAAACAGGGGGTACAATACTGAAGCTTTCTTT,CASSLRNRGYNTEAFF
TRBD1,TRBV5-6,18,TRBJ2-1,-,TGTGCCAGCAGCTTGGCAATTCCTCGGACAGGTAGGGTGAATGAGCAGTTCTTC,CASSLAIPRTGRVNEQFF
TRBD1,TRBV10-3,13,TRBJ1-2,-,TGTGCCATCAGTGAGACAGGGGTTTGGGGCTACACCTTC,CAISETGVWGYTF
TRBD2,TRBV10-3,16,TRBJ2-7,-,TGTGCCATCAGGGAGGGAACTAGCGGGACACTCTACGAGCAGTACTTC,CAIREGTSGTLYEQYF
-,TRBV7-2,14,TRBJ1-1,-,TGTGCCAGCAGCTTAGGTTTCGGCGGCACTGAAGCTTTCTTT,CASSLGFGGTEAFF
-,TRBV28,13,TRBJ2-7,-,TGTGCCAGCACCCGACTGGACACCTACGAGCAGTACTTC,CASTRLDTYEQYF
TRBD1,TRBV4-1,18,TRBJ1-2,-,TGCGCCAGCAGCCCAGCTGGGGACAGGGGGCTTAATAACTATGGCTACACCTTC,CASSPAGDRGLNNYGYTF
TRBD2,TRBV29-1,16,TRBJ2-3,few,TGCAGCGTCTGGACTAGCGGGAGGGGGTGGACAGATACGCAGTATTTT,CSVWTSGRGWTDTQYF
TRBD1,TRBV28,14,TRBJ2-5,-,TGTGCCAGCAGGATTGACAGGGTCCAAGAGACCCAGTACTTC,CASRIDRVQETQYF
TRBD2,TRBV4-1,17,TRBJ2-5,-,TGCGCCAGCAGCCCCTTCGGGAGAACTAGCGGGGGAGAGACCCAGTACTTC,CASSPFGRTSGGETQYF
-,TRBV2,14,TRBJ2-7,-,TGTGCCAGCAGTGTGCAGGGCGAATCCTACGAGCAGTACTTC,CASSVQGESYEQYF
TRBD2,TRBV7-9,15,TRBJ2-3,once,TGTGCCAGCAGCTTAATGAGCGGGGGGGCAGATACGCAGTATTTT,CASSLMSGGADTQYF
-,TRBV10-3,13,TRBJ2-2,-,TGTGCCATCAGTGAGTCTGAGGGCGGGGAGCTGTTTTTT,CAISESEGGELFF
-,TRBV29-1,11,TRBJ2-1,-,TGCAGCGTTCAACAGCTAAATGAGCAGTTCTTC,CSVQQLNEQFF